One and the same sample provided the 32 T cell receptor beta chains below, sequenced in a study of cytomegalovirus exposure and HLA in healthy donors. PCR involved 60 Vbeta and 13 Jbeta primers. Only in-frame clones appear in the TCRdb table, and some are missing; sequencing was by immunoSEQ multiplex PCR. Of 150,000 to 200,000 clones in the sample, around 85% were seen once. The source material was PBMCs. The receptors originated from a boy under 10 years old in good health and CMV-seronegative.

The chain uses TRBV4-1 and TRBJ2-7; TRBD1 matches 8 bases. The germline V gene has CDR1 MGHRA and CDR2 YSYEKL. This CDR3 comprises 15 residues. J gave up 1 base and V 4 bases, and 6 bases lay outside the gene matches. In DNA, the CDR3 is TGCGCCAGCAGCCGACAGGGGCGAAGTTCCTACGAGCAGTACTTC. This translates into CASSRQGRSSYEQYF.

There are a few counts of this clone. The chain employs TRBV6-4 and TRBJ1-2, with 8 bases lining up with TRBD1. Germline CDR1 and CDR2: MRHNA and SNTAGT. The CDR3 consists of 13 residues. V was clipped by 3 bases and J by 3 bases; unmatched bases: 0. The CDR3 nucleotides are TGTGCCAGCAGTGAGACAGGGGACTATGGCTACACCTTC. It is translated as CASSETGDYGYTF.

The chain uses TRBV6-1 and TRBJ1-2, with 7 bases lining up with TRBD1. Germline-derived CDR1 and CDR2 are MNHNS and SASEGT. With V trimmed by 5 bases and J by 4 bases, 10 bases remained unmatched. This CDR3 has 15 residues. The CDR3 loop reads CASSQGQKGSYGYTF. The CDR3 nucleotides are TGTGCCAGCAGTCAGGGACAGAAAGGGAGCTATGGCTACACCTTC.

This chain uses TRBV7-3 with TRBJ2-1, with 9 positions matching TRBD1. V trimming: 5 bases; J trimming: 0 bases; junction bases outside the gene matches: 5. CDR1 is SGHTA, CDR2 FQGTGA, per germline. The CDR3 contains 16 residues. The CDR3 sequence: CASSPMTGGSYNEQFF. As DNA, the CDR3 is TGTGCCAGCAGCCCAATGACAGGGGGCTCCTACAATGAGCAGTTCTTC.

This clone was counted once. The rearrangement joins TRBV6-1 to TRBJ2-3, with 11 nucleotides matching TRBD2. The germline V gene encodes CDR1 MNHNS and CDR2 SASEGT. V dropped 5 bases and J dropped 6; count of bases not matched to a gene: 4. The CDR3 runs 14 residues. For the CDR3, the DNA is TGTGCCAGCAGTCTAGCGGGAGGCCCCGATACGCAGTATTTT. The encoded protein is CASSLAGGPDTQYF.

The CDR3 sequence is CASGAGIGTQHF. The CDR3 bases are TGTGCCAGCGGAGCCGGGATCGGGACCCAGCATTTT. V is TRBV28 and J is TRBJ1-5; no clear D gene. Trimming removed 8 bases from V and 11 bases from J, with 16 bases in between. In germline, CDR1 is MDHEN, CDR2 SYDVKM. This CDR3 has 12 amino acids.

The chain has TRBV7-9 and TRBJ2-1; 8 nucleotides agree with TRBD1. The CDR3 loop spans 14 amino acids. From germline, CDR1 is SEHNR and CDR2 FQNEAQ (reference sequence). With 5 bases clipped from V and 6 bases from J, the junction kept 6 bases outside the gene matches. This CDR3 is CASSLDRVANEQFF. The CDR3 DNA is TGTGCCAGCAGCCTGGACAGGGTTGCCAATGAGCAGTTCTTC.

This clone appeared once. A junction boundary mismatches the germline segment, possibly from a read error. This chain joins TRBV5-1 and TRBJ1-2; 10 bases agree with TRBD1. In germline, CDR1 is SGHRS, CDR2 YFSETQ. There are 13 residues in the CDR3. The CDR3 DNA reads TGCGCCAGCAGTTTGGGGACAGGGGATGATCGCACCTTC. Amino acid sequence: CASSLGTGDDRTF.

V usage is TRBV20-1 and J usage is TRBJ1-1; TRBD1 agrees at 7 bases. The V gene's germline CDR1 is DFQATT and CDR2 SNEGSKA (reference sequence). The CDR3 sequence is 11 residues long. The V segment lost 4 bases and the J segment 6 bases; nucleotides outside the gene matches: 2. Written as DNA, the CDR3 is TGCAGTGCTAAAGGGGGCGCTGAAGCTTTCTTT. Its protein product is CSAKGGAEAFF.

The CDR3 sequence: CASSQDRQGSYEQYF. As DNA, the CDR3 is TGCGCCAGCAGCCAAGATCGCCAGGGGAGCTACGAGCAGTACTTC. The rearrangement links TRBV4-1 to TRBJ2-7, with a tentative D call TRBD1 (6 bases). V gave up 0 bases and J gave up 3 bases, with 12 bases separating them. The CDR3 sequence is 15 residues long. Germline V gives CDR1 MGHRA, CDR2 YSYEKL.

The chain has TRBV27 and TRBJ2-7; TRBD1 aligns across 7 bases. This CDR3 has 13 residues. Germline V CDR1 and CDR2: MNHEY, SMNVEV (reference sequence). Trimming removed 8 bases from V and 5 bases from J; junction bases left unmatched: 9. In DNA form, the CDR3 reads TGTGCCAGCGCCGGGACAGCTGGTGACGAGCAGTACTTC. Translating gives CASAGTAGDEQYF.

The rearrangement uses TRBV7-3 and TRBJ2-1; TRBD2 is a possible D gene (6 bases). Germline V gene data show CDR1 as SGHTA and CDR2 as FQGTGA. With 7 bases removed from V and 5 bases from J, the gap between germline ends came to 9 bases. The CDR3 sequence is 12 residues long. The DNA for the CDR3 is TGTGCCAGCACTAGCGTAAACAATGAGCAGTTCTTC. Residues: CASTSVNNEQFF.

V gene TRBV30 combines with J gene TRBJ2-1; 10 bases map to TRBD1. Germline lookup yields CDR1 GTSNPN and CDR2 SVGIG (reference sequence). V was pared by 5 bases and J by 2 bases, with 0 bases of the junction left unmatched. This CDR3 region has 13 residues. CDR3 nucleotides: TGTGCCTGGGGACAGGGGGCCTACAATGAGCAGTTCTTC. Protein sequence: CAWGQGAYNEQFF.

The chain links TRBV13 to TRBJ1-5; 9 bases align to TRBD1. The CDR3 runs 18 residues. Losses at the gene ends were 1 base for V and 7 bases for J; bases not matched to a gene: 14. Per the germline V gene, CDR1 is PRHDT and CDR2 is FYEKMQ (reference sequence). CDR3 nucleotide sequence: TGTGCCAGCAGCTTAGCGGTTGACCGGGACAGGGAAAAACAGCCCCAGCATTTT. It encodes CASSLAVDRDREKQPQHF.

This clone was recorded only once. V usage is TRBV6-5 and J usage is TRBJ1-1; D not resolved. The CDR3 totals 14 residues. With 6 bases removed from V and 0 bases from J, the gap between germline ends came to 11 bases. Germline V CDR1 and CDR2: MNHEY, SVGAGI. CDR3 amino acids: CASSASGVNTEAFF. The CDR3 region has the DNA TGTGCCAGCAGCGCCTCAGGCGTGAACACTGAAGCTTTCTTT.

This clone was seen a single time. The chain couples TRBV5-1 to TRBJ1-4; 9 nucleotides agree with TRBD1. The ends lost 4 bases at V and 5 bases at J; junction bases unmatched: 6. The CDR3 is made up of 15 amino acids. Germline values: CDR1 SGHRS, CDR2 YFSETQ. The DNA for the CDR3 is TGCGCCAGCAGCACGGGGACAGGGAGAAATGAAAAACTGTTTTTT. It specifies CASSTGTGRNEKLFF.

Written as DNA, the CDR3 is TGTGCAAGTCGCTTAGTAGCGTGTGCAGGGGATCCCTACGAGCAGTACGTC. This gives the protein CASRLVACAGDPYEQYV. This sequence joins TRBV12-2 and TRBJ2-7; the table assigns TRBD1, which was not confirmed against the DNA. TRBV12-2 is tagged as a pseudogene. The CDR3 spans 17 residues.

Of note for this clone: The junction departs from the called germline gene at one end, perhaps through a read error. The rearrangement joins TRBV15 to TRBJ1-4; no clear D gene. The CDR3 sequence is 16 residues long. The germline V gene has CDR1 LNHNV and CDR2 YYDKDF (reference sequence). The CDR3 bases are TGTGCCGCCAGCAACCACGTCGTGGCCCCTAATGAAAAACTGTTTTTT. This encodes CAASNHVVAPNEKLFF.

V is TRBV19 and J is TRBJ2-7; 7 nucleotides match TRBD2. The J segment lost 7 bases and the V segment lost 5 bases, leaving 11 bases of the junction unmatched. The CDR3 consists of 14 residues. The germline CDR1 and CDR2 sequences are LNHDA and SQIVND (reference sequence). CDR3 loop: CASSSQGGPKEQYF. Here the CDR3 DNA reads TGTGCCAGTAGTTCTCAGGGAGGGCCGAAGGAGCAGTACTTC.

The chain uses TRBV5-6 and TRBJ1-5; 10 bases agree with TRBD1. With 4 bases clipped from V and 5 bases from J, the junction kept 3 bases outside the gene matches. This CDR3 spans 14 amino acids. Germline V gene sequence: CDR1 SGHDT, CDR2 YYEEEE. The CDR3 bases are TGTGCCAGCAGCCCTGGGACAGGGGATCAGCCCCAGCATTTT. It is translated as CASSPGTGDQPQHF.

The chain is built from TRBV28 and TRBJ1-1; TRBD1 is a possible D gene (6 bases). Germline CDR1 is MDHEN and CDR2 is SYDVKM. This CDR3 contains 15 residues. V shed 6 bases and J shed 1 base, with 15 bases lying between them. The CDR3 DNA sequence: TGTGCCAGCAGCTACATGGACAGACCGAACACTGAAGCTTTCTTT. Its translation: CASSYMDRPNTEAFF. Variable domain in full (rest from reference TRBV28 and TRBJ1-1): DVKVTQSSRYLVKRTGEKVFLECVQDMDHENMFWYRQDPGLGLRLIYFSYDVKMKEKGDIPEGYSVSREKKERFSLILESASTNQTSMYLCASSYMDRPNTEAFFGQGTRLTVV.

V usage is TRBV10-3 and J usage is TRBJ1-2; 7 bases are a match to TRBD1. The CDR3 is made up of 14 amino acids. Germline lookup yields CDR1 ENHRY and CDR2 SYGVKD. The V gene end was trimmed by 7 bases and the J gene end by 6 bases; junction bases not matched to a gene: 11. CDR3 sequence (DNA): TGTGCCATCACTAGAGACCCAGGGACAGATGGCTACACCTTC. As protein: CAITRDPGTDGYTF.

The rearrangement links TRBV5-1 to TRBJ2-3; 10 positions agree with TRBD2. The CDR3 has 17 residues. Trimming cost V 1 base and J 4 bases; bases outside gene matches: 9. Germline V gene lookup returns CDR1 SGHRS and CDR2 YFSETQ. The CDR3 loop is CASSLSNLAGGADTQYF. CDR3 nucleotide sequence: TGCGCCAGCAGCTTGTCCAACTTAGCGGGAGGAGCAGATACGCAGTATTTT. The whole variable domain, filled in from reference TRBV5-1 and TRBJ2-3, reads KAGVTQTPRYLIKTRGQQVTLSCSPISGHRSVSWYQQTPGQGLQFLFEYFSETQRNKGNFPGRFSGRQFSNSRSEMNVSTLELGDSALYLCASSLSNLAGGADTQYFGPGTRLTVL.

The chain is built from TRBV6-6 and TRBJ1-5; the match to TRBD1 covers 7 bases. Trimming removed 2 bases from V and 15 bases from J; junction bases left unmatched: 4. Germline lookup yields CDR1 MNHNY and CDR2 SVGAGI (reference sequence). The length of the CDR3 is 11 residues. The CDR3 here is CASSYAGQTHF. The CDR3 DNA follows: TGTGCCAGCAGTTACGCGGGACAGACGCATTTT.

This clone was seen a few times. The V and J genes are TRBV15 and TRBJ2-7, with D possibly matching TRBD2 (5 bases). The CDR3 length is 13 residues. Trimming removed 3 bases at V and 6 bases at J, with 12 bases between. Germline CDR1 LNHNV, CDR2 YYDKDF (reference sequence). The CDR3 spells CATSRVLASEQYF. As DNA, the CDR3 is TGTGCCACCAGCAGGGTCCTAGCCTCCGAGCAGTACTTC.

The genes are TRBV28 and TRBJ1-3, with 12 bases fitting TRBD1. Germline V gene data show CDR1 as MDHEN and CDR2 as SYDVKM. The CDR3 sequence is 15 residues long. Trimming removed 5 bases from V and 4 bases from J; junction bases left unmatched: 3. The CDR3 region has the DNA TGTGCCAGCAGTGGGGACAGGGGGCGGGGAAACACCATATATTTT. Protein sequence: CASSGDRGRGNTIYF.

This chain connects TRBV6-5 to TRBJ1-5; 8 bases map to TRBD1. This CDR3 region has 15 residues. The V gene end was trimmed by 6 bases and the J gene end by 1 base; junction bases not matched to a gene: 5. The germline V gene encodes CDR1 MNHEY and CDR2 SVGAGI. The DNA of the CDR3 is TGTGCCAGCAGGCGACAGGGGTTGAGCAATCAGCCCCAGCATTTT. This sequence encodes CASRRQGLSNQPQHF.

The chain carries TRBV5-1 and TRBJ1-1; no reliable D call. CDR3 length equals 13 residues. CDR1 is SGHRS and CDR2 is YFSETQ in the germline V gene. The ends were cut back, 5 bases at V and 4 bases at J, with 12 bases in the middle. The CDR3 spells CASSIGGSTEAFF. CDR3 sequence (DNA): TGCGCCAGCAGTATAGGAGGGAGCACTGAAGCTTTCTTT.

V and J are TRBV19 and TRBJ2-3, with 14 positions matching TRBD2. Germline V CDR1 and CDR2: LNHDA, SQIVND (reference sequence). The CDR3 contains 15 residues. The ends lost 7 bases at V and 7 bases at J; junction bases unmatched: 7. Here the CDR3 DNA reads TGTGCCAGTAAAAAGGGACTAGCGGGGGCGCATACGCAGTATTTT. Protein sequence: CASKKGLAGAHTQYF.

The chain combines TRBV28 with TRBJ2-1; 7 nucleotides match TRBD2. CDR3 length: 18 amino acids. Germline V gives CDR1 MDHEN, CDR2 SYDVKM. Trimming cost V 2 bases and J 1 base; bases outside gene matches: 11. The CDR3 reads CASSLSLSGDVSYNEQFF. The CDR3, as DNA: TGTGCCAGCAGTTTAAGCTTAAGCGGGGATGTGTCCTACAATGAGCAGTTCTTC.

This sequence joins TRBV9 and TRBJ1-6; 9 positions agree with TRBD1. This CDR3 contains 16 residues. The V and J ends lost 4 bases and 9 bases, in that order; junction bases with no gene match: 11. CDR1 SGDLS and CDR2 YYNGEE come from the germline V gene. The CDR3 protein is CASSPKSGTGFSPLHF. The CDR3 DNA reads as TGTGCCAGCAGCCCGAAATCCGGGACAGGGTTTTCACCCCTCCACTTT.

The chain links TRBV19 to TRBJ1-2, with D maybe TRBD1 (6 bases). Germline CDR1 LNHDA, CDR2 SQIVND (reference sequence). V gave up 3 bases and J gave up 4 bases, with 15 bases separating them. The CDR3 consists of 15 residues. CDR3 sequence reads: CASSMIQGEIYGYTF. CDR3 nucleotide sequence: TGTGCCAGTAGTATGATACAGGGTGAAATCTATGGCTACACCTTC.